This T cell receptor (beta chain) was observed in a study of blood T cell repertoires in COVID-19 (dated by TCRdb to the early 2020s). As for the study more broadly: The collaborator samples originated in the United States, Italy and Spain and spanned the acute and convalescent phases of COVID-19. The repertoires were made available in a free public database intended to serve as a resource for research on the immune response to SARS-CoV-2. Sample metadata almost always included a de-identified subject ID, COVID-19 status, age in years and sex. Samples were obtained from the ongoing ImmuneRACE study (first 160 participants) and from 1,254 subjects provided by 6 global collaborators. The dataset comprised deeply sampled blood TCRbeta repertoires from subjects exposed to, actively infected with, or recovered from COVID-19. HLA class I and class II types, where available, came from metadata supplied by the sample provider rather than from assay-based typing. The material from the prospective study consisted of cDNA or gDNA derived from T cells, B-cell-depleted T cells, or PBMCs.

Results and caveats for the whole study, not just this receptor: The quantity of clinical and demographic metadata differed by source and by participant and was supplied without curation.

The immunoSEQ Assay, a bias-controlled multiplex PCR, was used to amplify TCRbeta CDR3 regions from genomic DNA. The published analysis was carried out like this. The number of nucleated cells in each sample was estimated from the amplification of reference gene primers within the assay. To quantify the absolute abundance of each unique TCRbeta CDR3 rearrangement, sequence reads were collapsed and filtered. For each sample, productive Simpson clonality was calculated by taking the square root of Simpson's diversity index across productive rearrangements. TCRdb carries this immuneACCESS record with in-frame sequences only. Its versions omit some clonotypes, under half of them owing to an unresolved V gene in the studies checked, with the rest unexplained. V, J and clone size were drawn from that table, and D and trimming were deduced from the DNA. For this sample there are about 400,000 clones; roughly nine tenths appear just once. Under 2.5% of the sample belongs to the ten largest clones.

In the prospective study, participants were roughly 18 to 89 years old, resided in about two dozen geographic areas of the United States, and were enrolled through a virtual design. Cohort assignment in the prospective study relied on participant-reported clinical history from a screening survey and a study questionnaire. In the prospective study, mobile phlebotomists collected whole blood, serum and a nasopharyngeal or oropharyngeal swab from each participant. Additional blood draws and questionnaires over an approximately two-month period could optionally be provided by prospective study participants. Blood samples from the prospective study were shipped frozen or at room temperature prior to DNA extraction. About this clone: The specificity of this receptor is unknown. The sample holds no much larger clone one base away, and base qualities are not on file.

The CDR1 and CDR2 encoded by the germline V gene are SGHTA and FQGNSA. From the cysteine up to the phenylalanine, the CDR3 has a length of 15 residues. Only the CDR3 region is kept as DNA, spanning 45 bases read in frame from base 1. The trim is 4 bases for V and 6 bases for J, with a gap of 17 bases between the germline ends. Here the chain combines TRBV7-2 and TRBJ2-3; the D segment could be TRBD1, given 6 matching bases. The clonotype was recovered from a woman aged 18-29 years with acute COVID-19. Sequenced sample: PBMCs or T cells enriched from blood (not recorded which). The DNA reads TGTGCCAGCAGCTCTTCGATACGGGACATGGATACGCAGTATTTT. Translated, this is CASSSSIRDMDTQYF.